These 8 T cell receptor beta chains were all obtained from the same sample, sequenced in a study of blood T cell repertoires in COVID-19. Clones were read by immunoSEQ multiplex PCR, and TCRdb kept only the in-frame ones, dropping some. The sample lists 100,000 to 150,000 clones; around 83% were seen once. The sequenced sample was peripheral blood. The receptor source for this set is a man between 40 and 49 years old with active or convalescent COVID-19.

V usage is TRBV5-4 and J usage is TRBJ2-3; TRBD2 matches at 15 bases. Trimming took 4 bases from V and 4 from J; bases not matched to a gene: 7. The CDR3 is made up of 17 amino acids. Per the germline V gene, CDR1 is SGHNT and CDR2 is YYREEE (reference sequence). In DNA form, the CDR3 reads TGTGCCAGCAGCCCTCCGGGACTAGCGGGGGGACCAGATACGCAGTATTTT. Residues: CASSPPGLAGGPDTQYF.

J is TRBJ1-4 and V is TRBV14, with 7 bases fitting TRBD1. Germline lookup yields CDR1 SGHDN and CDR2 FVKESK. Unmatched junction bases numbered 12, after V lost 2 bases and J lost 3 bases. This CDR3 has 18 residues. Written as DNA, the CDR3 is TGTGCCAGCAGCCAACGAAGAACAGGGGTCGGTGCTAATGAAAAACTGTTTTTT. It translates to CASSQRRTGVGANEKLFF.

The rearrangement uses TRBV14 and TRBJ2-4; 7 bases are a match to TRBD1. V lost 4 bases to trimming and J lost 7 bases; unmatched junction nucleotides: 7. Germline assignment: CDR1 SGHDN and CDR2 FVKESK. CDR3 length: 14 amino acids. The CDR3 is CASSPGTAINIQYF. In DNA form, the CDR3 reads TGTGCCAGCAGCCCTGGGACAGCGATTAACATTCAGTACTTC.

J is TRBJ2-7 and V is TRBV6-5, with TRBD1 matching over 10 bases. J lost 2 bases, V lost 7 bases, and 8 bases had no gene match. This CDR3 is 15 amino acids long. The germline gives CDR1 MNHEY, CDR2 SVGAGI. As DNA, the CDR3 is TGTGCCAGCACTCCGCCCGGACAGGGGGCCTACGAGCAGTACTTC. Translated: CASTPPGQGAYEQYF.

The chain combines TRBV7-9 with TRBJ2-1, with 13 bases lining up with TRBD2. The length of the CDR3 is 15 residues. Unmatched junction bases numbered 5, after V lost 5 bases and J lost 7 bases. The germline V gene encodes CDR1 SEHNR and CDR2 FQNEAQ (reference sequence). CDR3 residues: CASSLLAGGPNEQFF. The CDR3 nucleotides are TGTGCCAGCAGCCTACTAGCGGGGGGGCCAAATGAGCAGTTCTTC. Based on the CDR3 plus reference TRBV7-9 and TRBJ2-1, the full variable domain is DTGVSQNPRHKITKRGQNVTFRCDPISEHNRLYWYRQTLGQGPEFLTYFQNEAQLEKSRLLSDRFSAERPKGSFSTLEIQRTEQGDSAMYLCASSLLAGGPNEQFFGPGTRLTVL.

The genes are TRBV24-1 and TRBJ2-2; D may be TRBD2 (6 bases). Germline CDR1 and CDR2: KGHDR and SFDVKD. This CDR3 contains 13 residues. With 5 bases removed from V and 5 bases from J, the gap between germline ends came to 8 bases. The DNA of the CDR3 is TGTGCCACCAGTGTCGGGGGAACCGGGGAGCTGTTTTTT. Translating gives CATSVGGTGELFF.

The V gene is TRBV6-5, the J gene TRBJ2-7, with TRBD2 matching over 7 bases. Germline CDR1 is MNHEY and CDR2 is SVGAGI. CDR3 length: 12 amino acids. V was clipped by 6 bases and J by 7 bases; unmatched bases: 6. In DNA, the CDR3 is TGTGCCAGCAGCCGGGGGGAGGGGGAGCAGTACTTC. Translated, it gives CASSRGEGEQYF.

The chain recombines TRBV5-4 with TRBJ2-7; 7 nucleotides match TRBD1. CDR3 length: 16 residues. Germline CDR1 reads SGHNT; CDR2 reads YYREEE (reference sequence). V shed 2 bases, J shed 12 bases, and the junction held 20 bases outside the gene matches. CDR3 in DNA: TGTGCCAGCAGCTTCGGCCGTGGACAGGCCCCAGCAGAAGCGTACTTC. Translated, it gives CASSFGRGQAPAEAYF.